The clone carrying this TCR beta chain was observed at least ten times. Its antigen is currently unknown. Amplification targeted TCR beta CDR3 regions from RNA transcripts. When the TCR CDR3 underwent first-round RT-PCR, the HTBI primer set was used. From the multiplex PCR reads, TCRdb called clonotypes with MiXCR, one entry per CDR3 protein. The repertoire holds fewer than 450,000 distinct CDR3 sequences, with approximately 18% as singletons. The data stem from a study of T cells in Graves' hyperthyroidism and ophthalmopathy. Findings and limits, study-wide: In the blood, most expanded thyroid clonotypes above 0.001 appeared as well. Ophthalmopathy was separated from stable hyperthyroidism by a 13 V-J model.

Diagnosis of hyperthyroidism was new in patients aged 18 to 65, and its duration was under 2 months. Germline-derived CDR1 and CDR2 are MNHNS and SASEGT. The CDR3 length is 14 residues. V lost 6 bases, J lost 1 base, and 12 bases lay in between. The TCR was taken from a woman between 25 and 40 years old with Graves' hyperthyroidism that later progressed to Graves' ophthalmopathy. The chain combines TRBV6-1 with TRBJ1-2; the D gene is possibly TRBD1 (6 bases). The material sequenced was blood. For the CDR3, the DNA is TGTGCCAGCAGCGTGGACAGCAATAACTATGGCTACACCTTC. Translation: CASSVDSNNYGYTF.